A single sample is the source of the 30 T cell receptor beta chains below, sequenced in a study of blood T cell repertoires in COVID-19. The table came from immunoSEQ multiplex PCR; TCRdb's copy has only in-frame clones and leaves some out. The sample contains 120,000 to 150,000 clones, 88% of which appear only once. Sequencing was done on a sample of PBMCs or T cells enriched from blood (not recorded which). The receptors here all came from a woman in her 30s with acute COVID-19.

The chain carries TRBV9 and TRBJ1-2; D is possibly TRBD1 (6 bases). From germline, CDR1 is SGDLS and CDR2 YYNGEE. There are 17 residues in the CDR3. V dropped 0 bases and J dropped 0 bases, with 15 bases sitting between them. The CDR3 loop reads CASSVGGRDKANYGYTF. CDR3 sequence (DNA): TGTGCCAGCAGCGTAGGGGGACGGGACAAAGCTAACTATGGCTACACCTTC.

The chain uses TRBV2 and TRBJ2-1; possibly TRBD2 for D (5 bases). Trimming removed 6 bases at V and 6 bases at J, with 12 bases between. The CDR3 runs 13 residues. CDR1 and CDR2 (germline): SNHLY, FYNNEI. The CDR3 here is CASRGLGINEQFF. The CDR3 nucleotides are TGTGCCAGCAGGGGCCTCGGGATCAATGAGCAGTTCTTC. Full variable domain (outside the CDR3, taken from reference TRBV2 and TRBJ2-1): EPEVTQTPSHQVTQMGQEVILRCVPISNHLYFYWYRQILGQKVEFLVSFYNNEISEKSEIFDDQFSVERPDGSNFTLKIRSTKLEDSAMYFCASRGLGINEQFFGPGTRLTVL.

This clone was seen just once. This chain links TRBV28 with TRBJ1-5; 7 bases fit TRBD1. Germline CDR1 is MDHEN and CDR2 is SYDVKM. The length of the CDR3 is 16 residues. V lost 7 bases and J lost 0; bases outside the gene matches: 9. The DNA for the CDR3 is TGTGCCAGCAATCCGGGACAGTTTCATAGCAATCAGCCCCAGCATTTT. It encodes CASNPGQFHSNQPQHF.

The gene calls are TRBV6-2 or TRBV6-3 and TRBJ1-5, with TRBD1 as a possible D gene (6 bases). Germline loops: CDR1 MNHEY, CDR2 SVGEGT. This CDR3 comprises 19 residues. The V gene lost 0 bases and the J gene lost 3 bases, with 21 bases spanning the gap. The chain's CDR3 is CASSYSTAGVRYINQPQHF. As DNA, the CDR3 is TGTGCCAGCAGTTACTCGACTGCAGGGGTGAGATATATCAATCAGCCCCAGCATTTT.

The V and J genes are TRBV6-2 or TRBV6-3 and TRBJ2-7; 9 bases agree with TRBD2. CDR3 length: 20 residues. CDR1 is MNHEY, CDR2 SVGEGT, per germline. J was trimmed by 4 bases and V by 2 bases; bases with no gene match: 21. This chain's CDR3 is CASSYLDLLRREGFKYEQYF. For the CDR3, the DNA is TGTGCCAGCAGTTACCTCGATTTGTTGCGGCGGGAGGGATTTAAGTACGAGCAGTACTTC.

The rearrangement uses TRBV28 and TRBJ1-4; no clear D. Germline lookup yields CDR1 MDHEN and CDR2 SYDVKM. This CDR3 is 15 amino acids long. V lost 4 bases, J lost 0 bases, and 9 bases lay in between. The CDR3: CASSSPATTNEKLFF. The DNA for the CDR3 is TGTGCCAGCAGTTCGCCTGCTACAACTAATGAAAAACTGTTTTTT.

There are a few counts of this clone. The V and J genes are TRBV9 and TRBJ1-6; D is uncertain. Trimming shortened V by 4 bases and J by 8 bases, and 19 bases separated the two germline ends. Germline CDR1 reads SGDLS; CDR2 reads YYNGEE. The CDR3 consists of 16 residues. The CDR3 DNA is TGTGCCAGCAGCACGTCAGGTTCCGCCCAGTATTCACCCCTCCACTTT. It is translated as CASSTSGSAQYSPLHF.

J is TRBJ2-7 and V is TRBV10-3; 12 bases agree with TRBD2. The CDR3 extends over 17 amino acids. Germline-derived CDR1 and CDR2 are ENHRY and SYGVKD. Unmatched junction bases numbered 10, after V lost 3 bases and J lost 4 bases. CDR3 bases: TGTGCCATCAGTGAACCCCGGACTAGCGGGGAGATTTACGAGCAGTACTTC. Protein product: CAISEPRTSGEIYEQYF.

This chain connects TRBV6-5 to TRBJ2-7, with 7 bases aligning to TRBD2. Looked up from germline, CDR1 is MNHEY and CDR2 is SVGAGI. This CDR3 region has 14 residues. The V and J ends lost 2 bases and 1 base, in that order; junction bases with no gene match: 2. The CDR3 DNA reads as TGTGCCAGCAGTTACGGGCGGGGGTCCTACGAGCAGTACTTC. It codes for CASSYGRGSYEQYF.

CDR3 sequence reads: CASSIRGQGLDTQYF. CDR3 bases: TGTGCCAGTAGTATACGGGGACAGGGGCTAGATACGCAGTATTTT. J is TRBJ2-3 and V is TRBV19; TRBD1 agrees at 10 bases. Germline-derived CDR1 and CDR2 are LNHDA and SQIVND (reference sequence). Unmatched junction bases numbered 4, after V lost 2 bases and J lost 5 bases. There are 15 residues in the CDR3.

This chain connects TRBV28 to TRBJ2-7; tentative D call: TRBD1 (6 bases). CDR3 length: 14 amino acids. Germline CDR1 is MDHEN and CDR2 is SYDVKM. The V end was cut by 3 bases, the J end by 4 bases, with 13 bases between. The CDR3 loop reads CASSLPLGGYEQYF. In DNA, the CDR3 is TGTGCCAGCAGTTTGCCTCTAGGGGGTTACGAGCAGTACTTC.

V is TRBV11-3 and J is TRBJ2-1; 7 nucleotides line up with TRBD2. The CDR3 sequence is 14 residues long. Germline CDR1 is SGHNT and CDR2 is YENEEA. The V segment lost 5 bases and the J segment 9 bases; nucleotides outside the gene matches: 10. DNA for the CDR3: TGTGCCAGCAGCCCCGCGAAGCGGGAAAGTGAGCAGTTCTTC. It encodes CASSPAKRESEQFF. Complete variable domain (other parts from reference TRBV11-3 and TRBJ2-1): EAGVVQSPRYKIIEKKQPVAFWCNPISGHNTLYWYLQNLGQGPELLIRYENEEAVDDSQLPKDRFSAERLKGVDSTLKIQPAELGDSAVYLCASSPAKRESEQFFGPGTRLTVL.

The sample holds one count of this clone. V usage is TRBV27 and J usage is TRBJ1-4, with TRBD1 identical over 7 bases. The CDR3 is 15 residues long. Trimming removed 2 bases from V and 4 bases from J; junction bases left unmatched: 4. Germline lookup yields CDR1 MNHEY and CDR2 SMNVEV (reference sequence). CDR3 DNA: TGTGCCAGCAGTTTAAGGACAGGATATAATGAAAAACTGTTTTTT. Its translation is CASSLRTGYNEKLFF.

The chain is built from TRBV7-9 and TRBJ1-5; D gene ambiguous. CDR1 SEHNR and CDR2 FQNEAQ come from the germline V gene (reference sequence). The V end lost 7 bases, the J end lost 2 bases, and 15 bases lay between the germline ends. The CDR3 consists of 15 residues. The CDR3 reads CASNDGMTGNQPQHF. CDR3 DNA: TGTGCCAGCAACGACGGGATGACGGGCAATCAGCCCCAGCATTTT.

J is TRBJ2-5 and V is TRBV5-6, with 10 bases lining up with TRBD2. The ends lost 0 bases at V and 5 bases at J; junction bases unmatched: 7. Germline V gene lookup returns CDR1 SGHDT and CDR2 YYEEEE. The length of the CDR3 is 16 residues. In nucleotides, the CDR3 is TGTGCCAGCAGCTTGGCACTAGCGGGGTTTATGGAGACCCAGTACTTC. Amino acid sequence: CASSLALAGFMETQYF.

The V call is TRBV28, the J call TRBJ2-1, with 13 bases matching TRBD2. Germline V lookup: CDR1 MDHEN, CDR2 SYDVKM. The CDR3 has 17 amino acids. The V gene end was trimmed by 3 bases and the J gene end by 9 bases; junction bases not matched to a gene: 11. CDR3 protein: CASSFLLAGGPFFEQFF. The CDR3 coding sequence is TGTGCCAGCAGTTTTTTACTAGCGGGAGGGCCCTTCTTTGAGCAGTTCTTC.

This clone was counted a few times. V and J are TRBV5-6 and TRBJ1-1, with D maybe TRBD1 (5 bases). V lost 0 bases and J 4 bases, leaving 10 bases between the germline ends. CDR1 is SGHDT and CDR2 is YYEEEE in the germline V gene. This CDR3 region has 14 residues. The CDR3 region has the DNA TGTGCCAGCAGCTTGGTGGGGGGAGGCACTGAAGCTTTCTTT. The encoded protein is CASSLVGGGTEAFF. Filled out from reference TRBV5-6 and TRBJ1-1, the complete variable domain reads DAGVTQSPTHLIKTRGQQVTLRCSPKSGHDTVSWYQQALGQGPQFIFQYYEEEERQRGNFPDRFSGHQFPNYSSELNVNALLLGDSALYLCASSLVGGGTEAFFGQGTRLTVV.

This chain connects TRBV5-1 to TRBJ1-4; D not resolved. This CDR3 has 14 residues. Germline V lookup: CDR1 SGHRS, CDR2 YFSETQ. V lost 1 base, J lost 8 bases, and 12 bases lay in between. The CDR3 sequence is CASSLTGSGEKLFF. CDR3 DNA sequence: TGCGCCAGCAGCTTGACGGGCAGCGGGGAAAAACTGTTTTTT.

CDR3 bases: TGTGCCAGCAGCGGTAGCGGGAGCTGGGCCAACGTCCTGACTTTC. Amino acids: CASSGSGSWANVLTF. This chain uses TRBV7-3 with TRBJ2-6; 9 nucleotides line up with TRBD2. Germline CDR1 is SGHTA and CDR2 is FQGTGA. Trimming took 5 bases from V and 5 from J; bases not matched to a gene: 4. The CDR3 spans 15 residues. Looking up the rest from reference TRBV7-3 and TRBJ2-6 gives the full variable domain: GAGVSQTPSNKVTEKGKYVELRCDPISGHTALYWYRQSLGQGPEFLIYFQGTGAADDSGLPNDRFFAVRPEGSVSTLKIQRTERGDSAVYLCASSGSGSWANVLTFGAGSRLTVL.

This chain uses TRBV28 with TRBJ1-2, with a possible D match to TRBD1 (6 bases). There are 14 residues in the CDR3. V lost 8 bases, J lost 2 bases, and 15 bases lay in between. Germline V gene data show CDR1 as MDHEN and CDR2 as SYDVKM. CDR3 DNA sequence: TGTGCCAGCGGGGCCCTGGGGGCAAACTATGGCTACACCTTC. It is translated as CASGALGANYGYTF.

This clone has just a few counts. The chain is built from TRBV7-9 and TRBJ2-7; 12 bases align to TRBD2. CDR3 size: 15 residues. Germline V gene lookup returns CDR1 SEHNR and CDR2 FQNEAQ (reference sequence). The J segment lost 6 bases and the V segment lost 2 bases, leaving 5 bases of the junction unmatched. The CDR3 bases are TGTGCCAGCAGCTTAAGACTAGCGGGAGATGTCGAGCAGTACTTC. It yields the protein CASSLRLAGDVEQYF.

The CDR3 protein is CASSLPSTGAFQETQYF. CDR3 bases: TGTGCCAGCAGCCTCCCATCGACAGGGGCGTTCCAGGAGACCCAGTACTTC. The chain has TRBV28 and TRBJ2-5; 8 bases line up with TRBD1. Germline V gene data show CDR1 as MDHEN and CDR2 as SYDVKM. This CDR3 is built from 17 residues. After removal of 6 bases from V and 5 bases from J, the junction contained 17 bases not matched to a gene.

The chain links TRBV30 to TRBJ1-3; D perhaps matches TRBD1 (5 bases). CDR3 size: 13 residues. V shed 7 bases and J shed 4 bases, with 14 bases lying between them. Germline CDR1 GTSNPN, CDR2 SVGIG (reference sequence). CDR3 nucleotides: TGTGCCTCCAGTCGGGGGACCGGAAACACCATATATTTT. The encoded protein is CASSRGTGNTIYF.

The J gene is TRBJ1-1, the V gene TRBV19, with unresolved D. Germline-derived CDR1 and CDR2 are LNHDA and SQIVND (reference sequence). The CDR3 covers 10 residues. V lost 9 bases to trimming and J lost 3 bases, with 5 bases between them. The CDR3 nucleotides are TGTGCCAGCCGGGACACTGAAGCTTTCTTT. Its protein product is CASRDTEAFF. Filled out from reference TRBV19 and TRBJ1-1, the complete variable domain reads DGGITQSPKYLFRKEGQNVTLSCEQNLNHDAMYWYRQDPGQGLRLIYYSQIVNDFQKGDIAEGYSVSREKKESFPLTVTSAQKNPTAFYLCASRDTEAFFGQGTRLTVV.

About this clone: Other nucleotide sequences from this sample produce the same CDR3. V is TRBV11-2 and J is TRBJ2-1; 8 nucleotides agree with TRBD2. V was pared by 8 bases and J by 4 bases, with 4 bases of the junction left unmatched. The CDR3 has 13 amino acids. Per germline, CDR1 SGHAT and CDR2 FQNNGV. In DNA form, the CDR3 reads TGTGCCAGCTCTAGCGGGTTATACAATGAGCAGTTCTTC. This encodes CASSSGLYNEQFF.

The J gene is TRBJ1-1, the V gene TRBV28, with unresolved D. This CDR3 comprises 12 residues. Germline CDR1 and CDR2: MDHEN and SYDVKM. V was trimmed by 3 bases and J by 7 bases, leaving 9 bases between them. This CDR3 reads CASSFGVVEAFF. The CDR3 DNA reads TGTGCCAGCAGTTTCGGGGTAGTTGAAGCTTTCTTT.

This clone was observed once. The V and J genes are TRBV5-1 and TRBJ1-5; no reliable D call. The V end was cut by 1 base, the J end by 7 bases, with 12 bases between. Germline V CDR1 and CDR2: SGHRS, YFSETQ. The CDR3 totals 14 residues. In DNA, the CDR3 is TGCGCCAGCAGCTTGAATCTAGGTGAACAGCCCCAGCATTTT. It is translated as CASSLNLGEQPQHF.

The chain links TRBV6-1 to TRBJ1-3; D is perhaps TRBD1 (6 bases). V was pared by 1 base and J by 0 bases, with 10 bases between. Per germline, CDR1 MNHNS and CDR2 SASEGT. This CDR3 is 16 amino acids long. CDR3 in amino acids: CASSEETGSSGNTIYF. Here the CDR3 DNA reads TGTGCCAGCAGTGAAGAAACAGGGAGCTCTGGAAACACCATATATTTT.

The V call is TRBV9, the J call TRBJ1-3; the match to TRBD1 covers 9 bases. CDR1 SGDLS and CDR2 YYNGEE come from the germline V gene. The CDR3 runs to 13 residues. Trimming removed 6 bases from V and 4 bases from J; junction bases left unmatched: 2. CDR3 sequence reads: CASTGTGGNTIYF. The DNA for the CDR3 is TGTGCCAGCACCGGGACAGGGGGAAACACCATATATTTT.

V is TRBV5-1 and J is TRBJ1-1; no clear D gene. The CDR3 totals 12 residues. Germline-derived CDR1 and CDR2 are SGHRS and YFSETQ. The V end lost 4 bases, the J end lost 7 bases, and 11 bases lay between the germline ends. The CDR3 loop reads CASSPGFGEAFF. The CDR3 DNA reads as TGCGCCAGCAGCCCGGGTTTCGGTGAAGCTTTCTTT.